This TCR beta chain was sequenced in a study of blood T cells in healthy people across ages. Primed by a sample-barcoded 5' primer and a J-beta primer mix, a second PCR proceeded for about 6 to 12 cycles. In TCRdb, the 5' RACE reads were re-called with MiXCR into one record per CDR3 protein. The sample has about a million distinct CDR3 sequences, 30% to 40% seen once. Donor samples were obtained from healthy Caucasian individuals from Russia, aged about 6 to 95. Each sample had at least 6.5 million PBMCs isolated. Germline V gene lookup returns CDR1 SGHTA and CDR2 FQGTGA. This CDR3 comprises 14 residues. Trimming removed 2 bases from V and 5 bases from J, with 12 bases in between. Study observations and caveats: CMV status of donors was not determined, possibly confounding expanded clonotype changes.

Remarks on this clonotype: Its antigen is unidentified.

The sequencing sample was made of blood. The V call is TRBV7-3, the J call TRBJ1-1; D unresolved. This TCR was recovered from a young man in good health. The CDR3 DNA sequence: TGTGCCAGCAGCTTACAAACTTTTGGGACTGAAGCTTTCTTT. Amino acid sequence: CASSLQTFGTEAFF.